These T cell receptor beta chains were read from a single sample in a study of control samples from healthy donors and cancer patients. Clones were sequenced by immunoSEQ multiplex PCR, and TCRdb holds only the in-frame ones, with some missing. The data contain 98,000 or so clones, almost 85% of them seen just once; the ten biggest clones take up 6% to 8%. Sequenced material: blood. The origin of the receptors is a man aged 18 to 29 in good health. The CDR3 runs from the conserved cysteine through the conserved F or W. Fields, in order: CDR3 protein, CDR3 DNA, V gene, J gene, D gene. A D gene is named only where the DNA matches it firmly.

CDR3 protein: CASSQGWWGSTDTQYF
CDR3 DNA: TGCGCCAGCAGCCAGGGGTGGTGGGGTTCCACAGATACGCAGTATTTT
V gene: TRBV4-1
J gene: TRBJ2-3
D gene: -

CDR3 protein: CAWSTGTGGNQPQHF
CDR3 DNA: TGTGCCTGGTCCACCGGGACAGGGGGAAATCAGCCCCAGCATTTT
V gene: TRBV30
J gene: TRBJ1-5
D gene: TRBD1

CDR3 protein: CASSARDFVYNEQFF
CDR3 DNA: TGTGCCAGCAGCGCCCGGGACTTCGTCTACAATGAGCAGTTCTTC
V gene: TRBV9
J gene: TRBJ2-1
D gene: -

CDR3 protein: CAWGTSRGRGTQYF
CDR3 DNA: TGTGCCTGGGGTACTAGCAGAGGAAGAGGTACGCAGTATTTT
V gene: TRBV30
J gene: TRBJ2-3
D gene: -

CDR3 protein: CASQRAGAHSPLHF
CDR3 DNA: TGTGCCAGCCAGAGGGCTGGGGCCCATTCACCCCTCCACTTT
V gene: TRBV9
J gene: TRBJ1-6
D gene: -

CDR3 protein: CASSRSFNEKLFF
CDR3 DNA: TGTGCCAGCAGTAGATCGTTTAATGAAAAACTGTTTTTT
V gene: TRBV14
J gene: TRBJ1-4
D gene: -

CDR3 protein: CASSFERRNYEQYF
CDR3 DNA: TGTGCCAGCAGTTTTGAAAGGCGGAATTACGAGCAGTACTTC
V gene: TRBV28
J gene: TRBJ2-7
D gene: -

CDR3 protein: CASSVGSRQGAHEQYF
CDR3 DNA: TGTGCCAGCAGCGTAGGCTCGCGACAGGGGGCCCACGAGCAGTACTTC
V gene: TRBV9
J gene: TRBJ2-7
D gene: TRBD1

CDR3 protein: CASSEDIAPYEQYF
CDR3 DNA: TGTGCCAGCAGTGAGGATATAGCCCCCTACGAGCAGTACTTC
V gene: TRBV6-1
J gene: TRBJ2-7
D gene: -

CDR3 protein: CASSPSGGYQETQYF
CDR3 DNA: TGTGCCAGCAGCCCTAGCGGGGGGTACCAAGAGACCCAGTACTTC
V gene: TRBV7-9
J gene: TRBJ2-5
D gene: TRBD2